This T cell receptor (beta chain) comes out of a study of T cells after yellow fever vaccination. This CDR3 region has 13 residues. V gave up 6 bases and J gave up 3 bases, with 11 bases separating them. TCRdb ran MiXCR on the 5' RACE reads and lists one entry per CDR3 protein. The sample has a few hundred thousand distinct CDR3 sequences, roughly 8.6% seen once. This clonotype has more than one count but fewer than ten. The chain employs TRBV12-3 or TRBV12-4 and TRBJ1-1; D possibly corresponds to TRBD1 (6 bases). The receptor was derived from a man aged 18-30 years who received the YFV17D yellow fever vaccine. This specimen consisted of PBMCs, obtained 45 days after the first yellow fever vaccination. The CDR3 DNA is TGTGCCAGCAGACCCTCAGGGGACACTGAAGCTTTCTTT. Its translation is CASRPSGDTEAFF.